The rows below give T cell receptor beta chains drawn from one sample of a study of T cells after yellow fever vaccination. TCRdb reprocessed the 5' RACE reads with MiXCR, giving one entry per CDR3 protein. The sample carries tens of thousands of distinct CDR3 sequences, 7.5% to 9% recorded once. The input for sequencing was CD8+ T cells sorted from PBMCs, taken on the day of the yellow fever booster vaccination. The receptor source for this set is a man aged 25 to 45 who received the YFV17D yellow fever vaccine. The CDR3 runs from the conserved cysteine through the conserved F or W. Fields, in order: D gene, clone size, V gene, J gene, CDR3 protein, CDR3 DNA. A D gene is named only where the DNA matches it firmly. Rows give clone size only sometimes, using once, few, many, or a class for an expanded clone.

d_call: .
clone_size: few
v_call: TRBV10-1
j_call: TRBJ2-7
cdr3_aa: CASLPTSSYEQYF
cdr3_nt: TGCGCCAGCCTGCCGACTAGTTCCTACGAGCAGTACTTC

d_call: .
clone_size: .
v_call: TRBV19
j_call: TRBJ1-5
cdr3_aa: CASSTLGQTNQPQHF
cdr3_nt: TGTGCCAGTAGTACCCTCGGGCAGACCAATCAGCCCCAGCATTTT

d_call: TRBD2
clone_size: many
v_call: TRBV15
j_call: TRBJ2-7
cdr3_aa: CATSRDLAGVYEQYF
cdr3_nt: TGTGCCACCAGCAGAGACCTAGCGGGAGTCTACGAGCAGTACTTC

d_call: TRBD1
clone_size: .
v_call: TRBV19
j_call: TRBJ2-6
cdr3_aa: CATGQGYSNSGANVLTF
cdr3_nt: TGTGCCACCGGACAGGGATACTCTAACTCTGGGGCCAACGTCCTGACTTTC

d_call: .
clone_size: .
v_call: TRBV28
j_call: TRBJ2-3
cdr3_aa: CASRIDADTQYF
cdr3_nt: TGTGCCAGCAGGATAGACGCAGATACGCAGTATTTT

d_call: TRBD2
clone_size: many
v_call: TRBV10-2
j_call: TRBJ2-7
cdr3_aa: CASSESPSGSLSYEQYF
cdr3_nt: TGCGCCAGCAGTGAGTCGCCTAGCGGGAGCCTCTCCTACGAGCAGTACTTC

d_call: TRBD1
clone_size: few
v_call: TRBV5-1
j_call: TRBJ2-5
cdr3_aa: CASSGGTGGQETQYF
cdr3_nt: TGCGCCAGCAGCGGCGGGACAGGCGGACAAGAGACCCAGTACTTC

d_call: TRBD1
clone_size: .
v_call: TRBV9
j_call: TRBJ2-7
cdr3_aa: CASSAKTGASSYEQYF
cdr3_nt: TGTGCCAGCAGCGCCAAGACAGGGGCGAGCTCCTACGAGCAGTACTTC

d_call: .
clone_size: .
v_call: TRBV20-1
j_call: TRBJ1-2
cdr3_aa: CSARDFEDYGYTF
cdr3_nt: TGCAGTGCTAGAGATTTCGAGGACTATGGCTACACCTTC

d_call: TRBD2
clone_size: .
v_call: TRBV28
j_call: TRBJ2-5
cdr3_aa: CPSRKGLLQETQYF
cdr3_nt: TGTCCCAGCAGAAAGGGACTACTACAAGAGACCCAGTACTTC

d_call: TRBD1
clone_size: .
v_call: TRBV29-1
j_call: TRBJ2-7
cdr3_aa: CSAGQGGSYEQYF
cdr3_nt: TGCAGCGCCGGACAGGGGGGAAGTTACGAGCAGTACTTC

d_call: .
clone_size: many
v_call: TRBV14
j_call: TRBJ2-7
cdr3_aa: CASSQEIGSYEQYF
cdr3_nt: TGTGCCAGCAGCCAAGAAATCGGGTCCTACGAGCAGTACTTC

d_call: .
clone_size: .
v_call: TRBV20-1
j_call: TRBJ1-4
cdr3_aa: CSASLPETNEKLFF
cdr3_nt: TGCAGTGCTAGTCTGCCGGAAACTAATGAAAAACTGTTTTTT

d_call: TRBD1
clone_size: .
v_call: TRBV19
j_call: TRBJ2-1
cdr3_aa: CASSIDGTGAEQFF
cdr3_nt: TGTGCCAGTAGTATAGATGGGACAGGGGCCGAGCAGTTCTTC

d_call: .
clone_size: many
v_call: TRBV2
j_call: TRBJ1-5
cdr3_aa: CASTEQTANQPQHF
cdr3_nt: TGTGCCAGCACTGAACAGACAGCTAATCAGCCCCAGCATTTT

d_call: TRBD2
clone_size: .
v_call: TRBV4-1
j_call: TRBJ2-3
cdr3_aa: CASSQVAWEGPNPDTQYF
cdr3_nt: TGCGCCAGCAGCCAAGTTGCGTGGGAGGGCCCGAACCCAGATACGCAGTATTTT

d_call: .
clone_size: few
v_call: TRBV12-3/TRBV12-4
j_call: TRBJ2-7
cdr3_aa: CATRLKLGGEQYF
cdr3_nt: TGTGCCACCCGACTAAAATTGGGCGGCGAGCAGTACTTC

d_call: TRBD1
clone_size: many
v_call: TRBV5-5
j_call: TRBJ2-7
cdr3_aa: CASSRTGEYEQYF
cdr3_nt: TGTGCCAGCAGCCGGACAGGGGAGTACGAGCAGTACTTC

d_call: .
clone_size: .
v_call: TRBV5-6
j_call: TRBJ1-6
cdr3_aa: CASSLIVGAPLHF
cdr3_nt: TGTGCCAGCAGCTTGATCGTTGGGGCACCCCTCCACTTT

d_call: TRBD1
clone_size: .
v_call: TRBV10-1
j_call: TRBJ1-2
cdr3_aa: CASSETGALGYTF
cdr3_nt: TGCGCCAGCAGTGAAACAGGGGCCCTTGGCTACACCTTC

d_call: .
clone_size: many
v_call: TRBV7-2
j_call: TRBJ2-1
cdr3_aa: CASSLARQNEQFF
cdr3_nt: TGTGCCAGCAGCTTAGCCCGCCAAAATGAGCAGTTCTTC

d_call: .
clone_size: many
v_call: TRBV12-3/TRBV12-4
j_call: TRBJ2-5
cdr3_aa: CASSLGLGETQYF
cdr3_nt: TGTGCCAGCAGTTTAGGCCTGGGGGAGACCCAGTACTTC

d_call: TRBD1
clone_size: .
v_call: TRBV3-1
j_call: TRBJ1-5
cdr3_aa: CASSPGATGGNQPQHF
cdr3_nt: TGTGCCAGCAGCCCCGGAGCGACAGGGGGTAATCAGCCCCAGCATTTT

d_call: TRBD2
clone_size: many
v_call: TRBV6-4
j_call: TRBJ2-3
cdr3_aa: CASSDSGTSGTDTQYF
cdr3_nt: TGTGCCAGCAGTGACTCCGGGACTAGCGGGACAGATACGCAGTATTTT

d_call: .
clone_size: few
v_call: TRBV20-1
j_call: TRBJ2-7
cdr3_aa: CSASLSSYEQYF
cdr3_nt: TGCAGTGCTAGTCTTAGCTCCTACGAGCAGTACTTC

d_call: .
clone_size: few
v_call: TRBV7-8
j_call: TRBJ1-2
cdr3_aa: CASSSDTAGGYTF
cdr3_nt: TGTGCCAGCAGCTCGGACACAGCCGGTGGCTACACCTTC

d_call: TRBD2
clone_size: .
v_call: TRBV3-1
j_call: TRBJ2-2
cdr3_aa: CASSQVGLSGSEVVTGELFF
cdr3_nt: TGTGCCAGCAGCCAAGTGGGACTTAGCGGGAGTGAGGTTGTCACCGGGGAGCTGTTTTTT